This passage covers 3 T cell receptor beta chains from one sample sequenced in a study of blood T cells in healthy people across ages. Sample-barcoded 5' priming and a J-beta primer mix drove a second PCR of 7 to 11 cycles. Each CDR3 protein is one row after TCRdb ran MiXCR on the 5' RACE reads. This sample has about 1,500,000 distinct CDR3 sequences, with approximately 30% found just once. The sequencing input was blood. These TCRs come from a woman in her 30s in good health.

The chain carries TRBV28 and TRBJ1-2; no reliable D call. The CDR3 runs to 14 residues. Germline-derived CDR1 and CDR2 are MDHEN and SYDVKM. Trimming cost V 2 bases and J 4 bases, with 11 bases left between them. The CDR3: CASSLNLNAYGYTF. The CDR3 DNA follows: TGTGCCAGCAGTTTAAACCTAAACGCCTATGGCTACACCTTC.

A remark on this clonotype: An end of the junction differs from the germline gene, which may be a read error. V is TRBV27 and J is TRBJ1-1; no clear D gene. This CDR3 region has 12 residues. Germline V gene sequence: CDR1 MNHEY, CDR2 SMNVEV (reference sequence). The CDR3 coding sequence is TGTGCCAGCTGTTTCCCAGGAACTGAAGCTTTCTTT. Residues: CASCFPGTEAFF.

As for this clonotype: A much larger clone differs by one base, so this may be a read error. The chain uses TRBV2 and TRBJ2-4; D perhaps matches TRBD2 (5 bases). The CDR3 is 14 amino acids. The V end was cut by 5 bases, the J end by 12 bases, with 20 bases between. Germline V gene sequence: CDR1 SNHLY, CDR2 FYNNEI. CDR3 loop: CASSLTEVSYDQYF. In DNA, the CDR3 is TGTGCCAGCAGTCTCACGGAGGTCTCCTACGATCAGTACTTC.